This T cell receptor (beta chain) was sequenced in a study of glioma-infiltrating T cells. General observations from the study: Non-neoplastic patients had below-expected tissue-blood divergence, while all gliomas exceeded expectation.

Germline loops: CDR1 LNHNV, CDR2 YYDKDF (reference sequence). The CDR3 runs 15 residues. V shed 2 bases and J shed 1 base, with 8 bases lying between them. There are many counts of this clonotype. Its matching antigen is unknown. Using RNA template, CDR3s of TCR alpha and beta were amplified with iRepertoire arm-PCR. For one-step reverse transcription and amplification, about 90-400 ng of tissue mRNA or PBMC total RNA was used. TCRdb reanalysed the multiplex PCR reads using MiXCR and keeps one entry per CDR3 protein. The table has over 70,000 distinct CDR3 sequences, approximately 22% seen once. This receptor was taken from a human donor with low-grade glioma or glioblastoma, undergoing nonglioma brain surgery, or in good health (not recorded which). The J gene is TRBJ2-2, the V gene TRBV15; D possibly corresponds to TRBD2 (6 bases). Sequenced: glioma tissue, nonneoplastic brain tissue, or PBMCs (not recorded which). CDR3 amino acids: CATSRLAQNTGELFF. DNA for the CDR3: TGTGCCACCAGCAGACTAGCGCAGAACACCGGGGAGCTGTTTTTT.